This T cell receptor beta chain was sequenced during a study of blood T cells in healthy people across ages. The CDR3 runs 16 residues. Germline V gives CDR1 SNHLY, CDR2 FYNNEI. V shed 1 base and J 7 bases; nucleotides not matched to a gene: 9. Then a second PCR, running roughly 7 to 11 cycles, was carried out with a sample-barcoded 5' primer and a J-beta primer mix. TCRdb reanalysed the 5' RACE reads using MiXCR and keeps one entry per CDR3 protein. The sample consists of some 920,000 distinct CDR3 sequences, roughly 47% of them appearing once. This clonotype was detected a few times. Sequencing used blood. The chain has TRBV2 and TRBJ2-2; 7 bases agree with TRBD1. This receptor was taken from a woman aged 55-69 years in good health. CDR3 coding DNA: TGTGCCAGCAGTGAAGAGGGGGCGAGTGTCATCGGGGAGCTGTTTTTT. Protein: CASSEEGASVIGELFF.